This TCR beta chain was observed in a study of response to subunit inactivated influenza vaccine. TCRdb fed the RT-PCR reads into MiXCR, producing one record per CDR3 protein. The profile covers some 550,000 distinct CDR3 sequences, with around 21% appearing a single time and 2.8% taken by the ten largest. The length of the CDR3 is 15 residues. V shed 6 bases and J 8 bases; nucleotides not matched to a gene: 15. CDR1 is MNHEY and CDR2 is SMNVEV in the germline V gene (reference sequence). This clonotype occurred many times. The same sample was also used in a study of T cells expressing NK-cell markers. According to that study: The authors made TCR beta cDNA libraries by 5'RACE template switching. This switching added a universal primer site and UMIs.

J is TRBJ1-2 and V is TRBV27, with 7 positions matching TRBD1. Specimen: CD4+ T cells sorted from PBMCs, collected about 11 days after vaccination. The receptor comes from a man aged 45-60 years who received an inactivated influenza vaccine. The CDR3 loop reads CASSLDPAGGGGYTF. The CDR3 region has the DNA TGTGCCAGCAGCCTCGACCCCGCAGGGGGTGGCGGCTACACCTTC.